This T cell receptor beta chain came from a study of early T cells in non-severe SARS-CoV-2 infection. Whole-study context: The sequenced material was bulk RNA from unsorted whole blood, and its chains were unpaired. Points from the study as a whole: The study's VDJdb matching favored anti-spike CD8 responses and missed private and CD4 specificities.

Individual cDNA molecules carried attached unique molecular identifiers. TCRdb re-analysed the 5' RACE reads in MiXCR, keeping a single row per CDR3 protein. The sample consists of 85,000 to 100,000 distinct CDR3 sequences, about 10% of them appearing once. This clonotype showed up many times. Its matching antigen is unknown. Material: whole blood. This TCR was recovered from an adult who was a healthcare worker with PCR-confirmed SARS-CoV-2 infection or an uninfected control (not recorded which).

CDR3 nucleotide sequence: TGTGCCAGCAGTGAAGTTCCCGGCCAGCCCCAGCATTTT. Translating it yields CASSEVPGQPQHF. The gene calls are TRBV6-1 and TRBJ1-5; D gene ambiguous. The CDR3 spans 13 residues. Germline V gives CDR1 MNHNS, CDR2 SASEGT. Trimming pared 1 base from V and 7 bases from J, leaving 8 bases between.